This TCR beta chain was sequenced during a study of identifying expanded T cells in peripheral blood. With 3 bases removed from V and 6 bases from J, the gap between germline ends came to 12 bases. CDR3 length equals 13 residues. Per the germline V gene, CDR1 is MNHEY and CDR2 is SMNVEV (reference sequence). General study results and limits: Variance in clone template counts between roughly two-week samples significantly increased with total template count across all healthy donors. Over two and four weeks, about 15 and 19 clones changed, versus approximately 1.2 between replicates.

The assay was immunoSEQ multiplex PCR, and TCRdb's table has in-frame clones only and misses some. The table lists some 93,000 clones, around nine tenths of them singletons. To note about this clone: Its antigen is undetermined.

The sequence was obtained from a person aged 18 to 75 in good health. Sequencing was carried out using blood. The rearrangement joins TRBV27 to TRBJ2-7, with D perhaps being TRBD1 or TRBD2 (5 bases each). This CDR3 is CASSLRRGTEQYF. In DNA, the CDR3 is TGTGCCAGCAGTTTGAGAAGAGGGACCGAGCAGTACTTC.